The present T cell receptor (beta chain) was sequenced within a study of shared clonotypes between healthy human individuals. Donors, without exception, were Caucasian adults residing in Nashville, Tennessee. Investigators divided CD4+ cells into CD45RA+ naive and CD45RA-negative memory subsets. Findings and caveats of the study: With several donors compared, roughly 5% of naive CD4 clonotypes were shared.

Method: immunoSEQ multiplex PCR; TCRdb's copy keeps in-frame clones and lacks some. The repertoire holds roughly 2.2 million clones, with under 95% as singletons. Points on this clone: As yet, its antigen is unknown.

This sequence originates from a man between 18 and 29 years old in good health. Some clones in this sample may be carry-over from other donors' samples. The sequenced sample consisted of naive CD4+ T cells from PBMCs. Subset in this sample: CD45RA+ positively selected.

Written as DNA, the CDR3 is TGTGCCACCAGCAGAGGACTCGCGGGAGGCACAGATACGCAGTATTTT. Translation gives CATSRGLAGGTDTQYF. J is TRBJ2-3 and V is TRBV15; 7 nucleotides line up with TRBD2. Per the germline V gene, CDR1 is LNHNV and CDR2 is YYDKDF (reference sequence). This CDR3 region has 16 residues. Trimming removed 1 base from V and 1 base from J; junction bases left unmatched: 5. Full variable domain (rest looked up from reference TRBV15 and TRBJ2-3): DAMVIQNPRYQVTQFGKPVTLSCSQTLNHNVMYWYQQKSSQAPKLLFHYYDKDFNNEADTPDNFQSRRPNTSFCFLDIRSPGLGDTAMYLCATSRGLAGGTDTQYFGPGTRLTVL.